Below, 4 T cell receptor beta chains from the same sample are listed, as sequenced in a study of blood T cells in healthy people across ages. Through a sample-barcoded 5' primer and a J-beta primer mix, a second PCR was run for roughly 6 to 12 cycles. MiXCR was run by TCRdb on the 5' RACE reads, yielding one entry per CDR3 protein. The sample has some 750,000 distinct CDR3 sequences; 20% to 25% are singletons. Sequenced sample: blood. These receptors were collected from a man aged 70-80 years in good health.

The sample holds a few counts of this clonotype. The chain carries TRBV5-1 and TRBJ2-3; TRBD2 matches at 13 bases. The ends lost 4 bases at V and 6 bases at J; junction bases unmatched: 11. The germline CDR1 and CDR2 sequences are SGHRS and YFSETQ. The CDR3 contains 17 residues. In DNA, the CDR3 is TGCGCCAGCAGCCAGGGGACTAGCGGGGCCAGTTGGGATACGCAGTATTTT. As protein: CASSQGTSGASWDTQYF.

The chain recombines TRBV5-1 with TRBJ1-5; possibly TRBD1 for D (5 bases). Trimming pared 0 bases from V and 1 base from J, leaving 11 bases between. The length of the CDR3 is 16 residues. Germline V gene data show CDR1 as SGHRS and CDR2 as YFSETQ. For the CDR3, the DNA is TGCGCCAGCAGCTTGGAAGGGCGGGACAGCAATCAGCCCCAGCATTTT. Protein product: CASSLEGRDSNQPQHF. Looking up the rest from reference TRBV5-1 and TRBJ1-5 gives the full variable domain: KAGVTQTPRYLIKTRGQQVTLSCSPISGHRSVSWYQQTPGQGLQFLFEYFSETQRNKGNFPGRFSGRQFSNSRSEMNVSTLELGDSALYLCASSLEGRDSNQPQHFGDGTRLSIL.

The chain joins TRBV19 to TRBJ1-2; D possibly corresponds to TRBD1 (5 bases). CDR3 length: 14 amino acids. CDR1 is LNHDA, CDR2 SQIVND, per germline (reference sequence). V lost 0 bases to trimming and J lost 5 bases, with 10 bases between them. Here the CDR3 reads CASSIETGTYGYTF. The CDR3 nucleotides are TGTGCCAGTAGTATAGAAACAGGAACATATGGCTACACCTTC.

The CDR3 sequence is CASSPWTSGGASPKNIQYF. The CDR3 DNA sequence: TGTGCCAGCAGTCCCTGGACTAGCGGGGGGGCCAGCCCAAAAAACATTCAGTACTTC. The chain carries TRBV27 and TRBJ2-4; 15 bases fit TRBD2. Unmatched junction bases numbered 12, after V lost 5 bases and J lost 4 bases. CDR1 MNHEY and CDR2 SMNVEV come from the germline V gene (reference sequence). CDR3 length equals 19 residues.